The 31 T cell receptor beta chains below all came from one sample that was sequenced in a study of cytomegalovirus exposure and HLA in healthy donors. This PCR relied on a set of 60 Vbeta primers and 13 Jbeta primers. Assay used: immunoSEQ multiplex PCR; TCRdb lists only in-frame clones, some missing. Of about 200,000 clones in the sample, around 77% were seen once. Sequenced material: PBMCs. The receptor set was obtained from a young woman in good health and CMV-seronegative.

The gene calls are TRBV5-5 and TRBJ1-5, with D possibly TRBD1 on 6 matching bases. Germline CDR1 and CDR2: SGHKS and YYEKEE (reference sequence). V was cut by 0 bases and J by 2 bases, with 6 bases left in between. The CDR3 covers 14 residues. DNA of the CDR3: TGTGCCAGCAGCTTGGAGGGGGGCAATCAGCCCCAGCATTTT. Translation: CASSLEGGNQPQHF.

The V call is TRBV27, the J call TRBJ2-1; possibly TRBD2 for D (5 bases). Trimming left V 5 bases short and J 1 base short, with 12 bases between. The CDR3 has 15 amino acids. The germline V gene encodes CDR1 MNHEY and CDR2 SMNVEV (reference sequence). This chain's CDR3 is CASSPRRRSYNEQFF. The CDR3, as DNA: TGTGCCAGCAGTCCAAGGCGGAGGTCCTACAATGAGCAGTTCTTC.

The V gene is TRBV19, the J gene TRBJ2-5; TRBD1 agrees at 8 bases. This CDR3 has 18 amino acids. Germline V gene lookup returns CDR1 LNHDA and CDR2 SQIVND (reference sequence). Trimming cost V 1 base and J 1 base; bases outside gene matches: 11. The CDR3 sequence is CASSIGPWQGAFQETQYF. The CDR3 DNA reads as TGTGCCAGTAGTATAGGCCCCTGGCAGGGGGCCTTCCAAGAGACCCAGTACTTC. Based on the CDR3 plus reference TRBV19 and TRBJ2-5, the full variable domain is DGGITQSPKYLFRKEGQNVTLSCEQNLNHDAMYWYRQDPGQGLRLIYYSQIVNDFQKGDIAEGYSVSREKKESFPLTVTSAQKNPTAFYLCASSIGPWQGAFQETQYFGPGTRLLVL.

The genes are TRBV19 and TRBJ2-1; 9 nucleotides align to TRBD1. Germline CDR1 LNHDA, CDR2 SQIVND (reference sequence). This CDR3 is built from 15 residues. Germline trimming cut 6 bases from V and 2 bases from J; bases unmatched to any gene: 5. The chain's CDR3 is CASSRTGDPYNEQFF. The CDR3 DNA follows: TGTGCCAGTAGCCGGACAGGGGACCCCTACAATGAGCAGTTCTTC.

This chain joins TRBV19 and TRBJ2-1; D gene ambiguous. This CDR3 is 13 amino acids long. The germline V and J ends were trimmed by 1 base and 8 bases, with 9 bases remaining between them. The germline V gene has CDR1 LNHDA and CDR2 SQIVND (reference sequence). CDR3 sequence: CASSIAAAHEQFF. Here the CDR3 DNA reads TGTGCCAGTAGTATAGCGGCGGCCCATGAGCAGTTCTTC.

Only a few counts were recorded for this clone. This chain joins TRBV28 and TRBJ2-5, with TRBD1 matching over 8 bases. V lost 5 bases to trimming and J lost 6 bases; unmatched junction nucleotides: 5. From germline, CDR1 is MDHEN and CDR2 SYDVKM. The CDR3 spans 13 residues. As DNA, the CDR3 is TGTGCCAGCAGTAGGACAGGGATCCAGACCCAGTACTTC. This codes for CASSRTGIQTQYF.

The rearrangement joins TRBV18 to TRBJ1-1, with TRBD1 as a possible D gene (5 bases). There are 14 residues in the CDR3. Germline V gene lookup returns CDR1 KGHSH and CDR2 LQKENI. V lost 3 bases and J 5 bases, leaving 13 bases between the germline ends. The CDR3, as DNA: TGTGCCAGCTCACCTTTAGGGGTCAGGACTGAAGCTTTCTTT. It translates to CASSPLGVRTEAFF.

A single count supports this clone. This sequence joins TRBV11-2 and TRBJ2-7; no firm D call. Germline CDR1 reads SGHAT; CDR2 reads FQNNGV. There are 13 residues in the CDR3. The V and J ends lost 5 bases and 2 bases respectively, with 10 bases between them. This CDR3 is CASSLQATYEQYF. In nucleotides, the CDR3 is TGTGCCAGCAGCCTACAAGCGACCTACGAGCAGTACTTC. Based on the CDR3 plus reference TRBV11-2 and TRBJ2-7, the full variable domain is EAGVAQSPRYKIIEKRQSVAFWCNPISGHATLYWYQQILGQGPKLLIQFQNNGVVDDSQLPKDRFSAERLKGVDSTLKIQPAKLEDSAVYLCASSLQATYEQYFGPGTRLTVT.

This sequence joins TRBV6-4 and TRBJ1-6, with unresolved D. The V gene lost 4 bases and the J gene lost 9 bases, with 16 bases spanning the gap. Germline V gene data show CDR1 as MRHNA and CDR2 as SNTAGT. This CDR3 has 15 amino acids. The CDR3 loop is CASSVANGGGSPLHF. In DNA form, the CDR3 reads TGTGCCAGCAGTGTGGCGAACGGAGGCGGTTCACCCCTCCACTTT.

Notes on this clone: Germline is not matched at one junction end, which may reflect a read error. This chain links TRBV7-9 with TRBJ2-1, with D uncertain. The CDR3 consists of 16 residues. The germline V gene encodes CDR1 SEHNR and CDR2 FQNEAQ (reference sequence). The CDR3 DNA reads as TGTTCCAGCAGCCACTTCGACTTTGATACCTACAATGAGCAGTTCTTC. This gives the protein CSSSHFDFDTYNEQFF.

A single count supports this clone. The gene calls are TRBV10-3 and TRBJ2-5, with 11 bases lining up with TRBD2. This CDR3 has 14 amino acids. Germline V CDR1 and CDR2: ENHRY, SYGVKD. J gave up 1 base and V 6 bases, and 1 base lay outside the gene matches. CDR3 residues: CAIRGTSGQETQYF. Written as DNA, the CDR3 is TGTGCCATCAGGGGGACTAGCGGCCAAGAGACCCAGTACTTC.

This clone was seen more than once but under ten times. V gene TRBV27 combines with J gene TRBJ2-1; 8 bases map to TRBD2. The V gene end was trimmed by 2 bases and the J gene end by 10 bases; junction bases not matched to a gene: 10. The germline V gene encodes CDR1 MNHEY and CDR2 SMNVEV (reference sequence). CDR3 size: 15 residues. This CDR3 is CASSLAGGFDREQFF. CDR3 nucleotide sequence: TGTGCCAGCAGTTTAGCGGGGGGATTCGATCGGGAGCAGTTCTTC.

V is TRBV2 and J is TRBJ2-1; the match to TRBD2 covers 12 bases. V lost 7 bases, J lost 1 base, and 11 bases stayed unmatched. The CDR3 length is 18 residues. The germline CDR1 and CDR2 sequences are SNHLY and FYNNEI. DNA of the CDR3: TGTGCCAGCATGCTAGCGGGGGGGCCGGGCAGATCCTACAATGAGCAGTTCTTC. The encoded protein is CASMLAGGPGRSYNEQFF.

The rearrangement uses TRBV27 and TRBJ1-6; D possibly corresponds to TRBD1 (6 bases). V lost 9 bases and J 4 bases, leaving 19 bases between the germline ends. Germline V CDR1 and CDR2: MNHEY, SMNVEV (reference sequence). The CDR3 has 16 amino acids. Here the CDR3 DNA reads TGTGCCAGTGCCCGGGGGGCGGGCAGTTATAATTCACCCCTCCACTTT. This translates into CASARGAGSYNSPLHF.

This sequence joins TRBV5-1 and TRBJ2-5; the D gene is possibly TRBD2 (6 bases). The germline V gene has CDR1 SGHRS and CDR2 YFSETQ. CDR3 length: 16 residues. V was cut by 0 bases and J by 4 bases, with 16 bases left in between. The CDR3: CASSLAPGGSGETQYF. The CDR3, as DNA: TGCGCCAGCAGCTTGGCCCCTGGAGGGTCTGGAGAGACCCAGTACTTC.

The chain combines TRBV30 with TRBJ2-3, with 8 bases matching TRBD1. CDR1 and CDR2 (germline): GTSNPN, SVGIG (reference sequence). This CDR3 is 14 amino acids long. V gave up 2 bases and J gave up 2 bases; unmatched junction bases: 3. This CDR3 reads CAWSRTGNTDTQYF. Here the CDR3 DNA reads TGTGCCTGGAGTCGGACAGGGAACACAGATACGCAGTATTTT. Based on the CDR3 plus reference TRBV30 and TRBJ2-3, the full variable domain is SQTIHQWPATLVQPVGSPLSLECTVEGTSNPNLYWYRQAAGRGLQLLFYSVGIGQISSEVPQNLSASRPQDRQFILSSKKLLLSDSGFYLCAWSRTGNTDTQYFGPGTRLTVL.

The chain combines TRBV9 with TRBJ1-3; D call uncertain. Germline V CDR1 and CDR2: SGDLS, YYNGEE. This CDR3 spans 14 amino acids. Trimming took 3 bases from V and 1 from J, leaving 8 bases between them. The CDR3: CASSASYSGNTIYF. In DNA form, the CDR3 reads TGTGCCAGCAGCGCGTCCTATTCTGGAAACACCATATATTTT. Variable domain in full (rest from reference TRBV9 and TRBJ1-3): DSGVTQTPKHLITATGQRVTLRCSPRSGDLSVYWYQQSLDQGLQFLIQYYNGEERAKGNILERFSAQQFPDLHSELNLSSLELGDSALYFCASSASYSGNTIYFGEGSWLTVV.

The rearrangement uses TRBV9 and TRBJ1-4, with a possible D match to TRBD1 (6 bases). The CDR3 is made up of 17 amino acids. The germline V and J ends were trimmed by 2 bases and 5 bases, with 19 bases remaining between them. The germline gives CDR1 SGDLS, CDR2 YYNGEE. CDR3 in DNA: TGTGCCAGCAGCGTCCCCCCGGGGCAGGGGTGGAATGAAAAACTGTTTTTT. Residues: CASSVPPGQGWNEKLFF.

This rearrangement joins TRBV7-9 to TRBJ1-1, with TRBD1 as a possible D gene (5 bases). Deletions cut 1 base from V and 4 bases from J, with 7 bases between. CDR3 size: 13 residues. In germline, CDR1 is SEHNR, CDR2 FQNEAQ (reference sequence). The CDR3 DNA is TGTGCCAGCAGCTTAGGCCAGGGCACTGAAGCTTTCTTT. Encoded protein: CASSLGQGTEAFF.

The V gene is TRBV11-2, the J gene TRBJ1-6; no clear D. V shed 1 base and J shed 12 bases, with 13 bases lying between them. There are 14 residues in the CDR3. Looked up from germline, CDR1 is SGHAT and CDR2 is FQNNGV. The CDR3 DNA follows: TGTGCCAGCAGCTTAGTTCCGGGGATGGGACCCCTCCACTTT. Translation gives CASSLVPGMGPLHF.

The chain links TRBV28 to TRBJ1-2, with D unresolved. Germline CDR1 MDHEN, CDR2 SYDVKM. Trimming took 7 bases from V and 2 from J, leaving 8 bases between them. The CDR3 runs 12 residues. The CDR3 DNA is TGTGCCAGCACGACACTCAACTATGGCTACACCTTC. This translates into CASTTLNYGYTF.

This chain uses TRBV28 with TRBJ2-7, with 9 nucleotides matching TRBD2. Trimming at V came to 4 bases and at J to 3 bases, leaving 7 bases not matched to a gene. Germline CDR1 reads MDHEN; CDR2 reads SYDVKM. The CDR3 consists of 15 residues. CDR3 sequence: CASSSRLAGYYEQYF. In DNA, the CDR3 is TGTGCCAGCAGTTCCCGGCTAGCGGGATACTACGAGCAGTACTTC.

The chain combines TRBV5-6 with TRBJ2-7, with 8 nucleotides matching TRBD1. The J segment lost 2 bases and the V segment lost 3 bases, leaving 7 bases of the junction unmatched. Germline loops: CDR1 SGHDT, CDR2 YYEEEE. The CDR3 consists of 15 residues. This chain's CDR3 is CASSSDREVTYEQYF. The CDR3 nucleotides read TGTGCCAGCAGCTCGGACAGGGAGGTAACCTACGAGCAGTACTTC.

This clone was counted between two and nine times. The rearrangement links TRBV30 to TRBJ2-7, with 12 bases aligning to TRBD2. V lost 0 bases to trimming and J lost 4 bases; unmatched junction nucleotides: 7. CDR1 and CDR2 (germline): GTSNPN, SVGIG (reference sequence). CDR3 length equals 16 residues. CDR3: CAWSVRRLAGVYEQYF. CDR3 sequence (DNA): TGTGCCTGGAGTGTTAGAAGACTAGCGGGAGTTTACGAGCAGTACTTC.

The chain has TRBV6-1 and TRBJ1-3; D might be TRBD1 (5 bases). The length of the CDR3 is 17 residues. CDR1 is MNHNS, CDR2 SASEGT, per germline. V shed 3 bases and J shed 0 bases, with 15 bases lying between them. CDR3 DNA sequence: TGTGCCAGCAGTGACAAGAGGCAGGGTCCCTCTGGAAACACCATATATTTT. It codes for CASSDKRQGPSGNTIYF.

V is TRBV7-9 and J is TRBJ2-4, with TRBD1 matching 7 bases. Germline V gene data show CDR1 as SEHNR and CDR2 as FQNEAQ (reference sequence). The CDR3 consists of 14 residues. V shed 4 bases and J 14 bases; nucleotides not matched to a gene: 14. For the CDR3, the DNA is TGTGCCAGCAGCTACACAGGGGTTCTAAGGGCGGAGTACTTC. Amino acids: CASSYTGVLRAEYF. Variable domain in full (rest from reference TRBV7-9 and TRBJ2-4): DTGVSQNPRHKITKRGQNVTFRCDPISEHNRLYWYRQTLGQGPEFLTYFQNEAQLEKSRLLSDRFSAERPKGSFSTLEIQRTEQGDSAMYLCASSYTGVLRAEYFGAGTRLSVL.

In the case of this clone: A junction end diverges from the germline sequence, so it may reflect a read error. The V and J genes are TRBV28 and TRBJ1-2; 7 nucleotides match TRBD1. The CDR3 length is 13 residues. Germline V lookup: CDR1 MDHEN, CDR2 SYDVKM. This CDR3 reads CASSSDRAYGYPF. The CDR3 bases are TGTGCCAGCAGTTCAGACAGGGCCTATGGCTACCCCTTC.

The V call is TRBV29-1, the J call TRBJ2-2; D is undetermined. This CDR3 is built from 11 residues. V lost 4 bases to trimming and J lost 4 bases, with 4 bases between them. CDR1 and CDR2 from the germline V gene are SQVTM and ANQGSEA. The CDR3 spells CSVGATGELFF. The CDR3 DNA reads TGCAGCGTTGGGGCCACCGGGGAGCTGTTTTTT.

The chain links TRBV5-6 to TRBJ2-1; D may be TRBD1 (6 bases). V was clipped by 3 bases and J by 6 bases, with 13 bases between them. Germline V gene data show CDR1 as SGHDT and CDR2 as YYEEEE. CDR3 length equals 14 residues. The CDR3: CASSWTTGTNEQFF. CDR3 in DNA: TGTGCCAGCAGCTGGACGACAGGAACCAATGAGCAGTTCTTC.

This chain joins TRBV7-3 and TRBJ2-2; tentative D call: TRBD2 (6 bases). V dropped 2 bases and J dropped 1 base, with 17 bases sitting between them. The CDR3 is 18 amino acids. Germline V lookup: CDR1 SGHTA, CDR2 FQGTGA. Here the CDR3 reads CASSLRPTGLRNTGELFF. Written as DNA, the CDR3 is TGTGCCAGCAGCTTACGTCCTACGGGACTCAGGAACACCGGGGAGCTGTTTTTT.

This rearrangement joins TRBV5-1 to TRBJ2-1; 8 bases agree with TRBD2. The junction had 4 bases not matched to a gene; V was cut back by 0 bases and J by 2 bases. Germline V gene lookup returns CDR1 SGHRS and CDR2 YFSETQ. This CDR3 contains 16 residues. CDR3 protein: CASSLDTSGPYNEQFF. CDR3 nucleotide sequence: TGCGCCAGCAGCTTGGACACTAGCGGCCCCTACAATGAGCAGTTCTTC.